The clone carrying this T cell receptor beta chain came up once. The antigen remains undetermined. Only in-frame clones appear in the TCRdb table, and some are missing; sequencing was by immunoSEQ multiplex PCR. The sample lists 50,000 to 75,000 clones, about 85% seen once, with roughly 1.3% in the top ten. The CDR3 is 17 residues long. V lost 0 bases and J lost 1, with 15 bases in between. The germline V gene has CDR1 WSHSY and CDR2 SAAADI. This record belongs to a study of OX40 agonist ivuxolimab in advanced cancers. Points from the study as a whole: Researchers did not establish what antigens the expanded peripheral T cells target.

Patients had blood sampled at baseline and again on cycle 4 day 1 and cycle 7 day 1. The genes are TRBV10-2 and TRBJ1-1, with D possibly being TRBD1 (6 bases). The clonotype was recovered from an adult with an advanced solid tumor such as melanoma, head and neck, liver or kidney cancer. The material was CD4+ or CD8+ T cells sorted from blood, obtained in a trial of the OX40 agonist ivuxolimab. DNA for the CDR3: TGCGCCAGCAGTGAGTCGGGCGGCCCGACAGGGAACACTGAAGCTTTCTTT. The encoded protein is CASSESGGPTGNTEAFF.